Below are 24 T cell receptor beta chains sequenced from a single sample in a study of identifying expanded T cells in peripheral blood. The table came from immunoSEQ multiplex PCR; TCRdb's copy has only in-frame clones and leaves some out. This table has roughly 120,000 clones, around 90% appearing once. The sample consisted of blood. These receptors were taken from a person between 18 and 75 years old in good health.

In this sample, this clone turned up once. The chain employs TRBV10-3 and TRBJ1-4; perhaps TRBD1 as D (5 bases). The CDR3 sequence is 14 residues long. CDR1 and CDR2 from the germline V gene are ENHRY and SYGVKD. V lost 1 base and J lost 3, with 6 bases in between. The CDR3 coding sequence is TGTGCCATCAGTGAGTGGGGGGCTAATGAAAAACTGTTTTTT. Its protein product is CAISEWGANEKLFF.

The chain couples TRBV14 to TRBJ1-2; D is perhaps TRBD1 (5 bases). The CDR3 loop spans 17 amino acids. Trimming stripped 0 bases from V and 8 bases from J, with 22 bases between. The germline V gene has CDR1 SGHDN and CDR2 FVKESK. CDR3 amino acids: CASSQDLRLGGKDGYTF. CDR3 nucleotide sequence: TGTGCCAGCAGCCAAGATCTAAGATTGGGGGGGAAGGACGGCTACACCTTC.

This rearrangement joins TRBV5-1 to TRBJ2-3; TRBD1 aligns across 8 bases. With 3 bases clipped from V and 4 bases from J, the junction kept 4 bases outside the gene matches. The CDR3 length is 14 residues. Germline CDR1 SGHRS, CDR2 YFSETQ. The CDR3 sequence: CASSWTGFSDTQYF. The CDR3 DNA reads TGCGCCAGCAGCTGGACAGGGTTTTCAGATACGCAGTATTTT.

The chain couples TRBV6-4 to TRBJ2-2; TRBD1 aligns across 8 bases. There are 16 residues in the CDR3. The V gene's germline CDR1 is MRHNA and CDR2 SNTAGT. V gave up 2 bases and J gave up 4 bases; unmatched junction bases: 6. The CDR3 spells CASSDDRGAGTGELFF. DNA for the CDR3: TGTGCCAGCAGTGACGACAGGGGCGCGGGCACCGGGGAGCTGTTTTTT.

V is TRBV6-6 and J is TRBJ2-6, with D maybe TRBD1 (6 bases). Trimming shortened V by 6 bases and J by 1 base, and 10 bases separated the two germline ends. Germline V gene data show CDR1 as MNHNY and CDR2 as SVGAGI (reference sequence). The CDR3 totals 15 residues. DNA of the CDR3: TGTGCCAGCAGGTTCCAGGGGTCTGGGGCCAACGTCCTGACTTTC. Translation: CASRFQGSGANVLTF.

J is TRBJ2-1 and V is TRBV15, with TRBD2 identical over 9 bases. The length of the CDR3 is 14 residues. V gave up 6 bases and J gave up 9 bases; unmatched junction bases: 9. From germline, CDR1 is LNHNV and CDR2 YYDKDF (reference sequence). CDR3 sequence (DNA): TGTGCCACCAGGAAAGGGCGGGAGGGGGGTGAGCAGTTCTTC. Protein product: CATRKGREGGEQFF.

The chain links TRBV6-5 to TRBJ1-6; no firm D call. Germline-derived CDR1 and CDR2 are MNHEY and SVGAGI. This CDR3 is built from 15 residues. Trimming stripped 5 bases from V and 5 bases from J, with 13 bases between. The CDR3 DNA reads as TGTGCCAGCAGTCTACCTAAAGGGAATAATTCACCCCTCCACTTT. Its translation: CASSLPKGNNSPLHF.

The chain has TRBV14 and TRBJ2-4; perhaps TRBD1 as D (6 bases). Germline assignment: CDR1 SGHDN and CDR2 FVKESK. The CDR3 has 13 amino acids. V shed 6 bases and J shed 8 bases, with 14 bases lying between them. The CDR3 region is CASRQQGSDIQYF. CDR3 coding DNA: TGTGCCAGCAGACAACAGGGAAGTGACATTCAGTACTTC. The full variable domain, completed using reference TRBV14 and TRBJ2-4, is EAGVTQFPSHSVIEKGQTVTLRCDPISGHDNLYWYRRVMGKEIKFLLHFVKESKQDESGMPNNRFLAERTGGTYSTLKVQPAELEDSGVYFCASRQQGSDIQYFGAGTRLSVL.

The V gene is TRBV7-6, the J gene TRBJ1-1; 8 bases fit TRBD1. CDR3 size: 16 residues. Germline loops: CDR1 SGHVS, CDR2 FNYEAQ. V was clipped by 5 bases and J by 0 bases; unmatched bases: 8. The CDR3 DNA reads TGTGCCAGCAGCAGACAGGGGACGAGGGTGAACACTGAAGCTTTCTTT. Its protein product is CASSRQGTRVNTEAFF. The full variable domain, with the rest looked up from reference TRBV7-6 and TRBJ1-1, is GAGVSQSPRYKVTKRGQDVALRCDPISGHVSLYWYRQALGQGPEFLTYFNYEAQQDKSGLPNDRFSAERPEGSISTLTIQRTEQRDSAMYRCASSRQGTRVNTEAFFGQGTRLTVV.

The V gene is TRBV5-1, the J gene TRBJ2-2, with 10 bases identical to TRBD1. Trimming took 4 bases from V and 3 from J; bases not matched to a gene: 9. Germline CDR1 is SGHRS and CDR2 is YFSETQ. This CDR3 has 17 amino acids. The CDR3 spells CASSLGQGVMYTGELFF. CDR3 DNA: TGCGCCAGCAGCCTAGGACAGGGGGTTATGTACACCGGGGAGCTGTTTTTT. Using reference TRBV5-1 and TRBJ2-2 for the parts outside the CDR3, the full variable domain is KAGVTQTPRYLIKTRGQQVTLSCSPISGHRSVSWYQQTPGQGLQFLFEYFSETQRNKGNFPGRFSGRQFSNSRSEMNVSTLELGDSALYLCASSLGQGVMYTGELFFGEGSRLTVL.

This clone has a single count. This sequence joins TRBV7-9 and TRBJ2-5; D uncertain. The CDR3 sequence is 13 residues long. Germline assignment: CDR1 SEHNR and CDR2 FQNEAQ (reference sequence). Trimming stripped 3 bases from V and 5 bases from J, with 10 bases between. CDR3 protein: CASSLMVMETQYF. The CDR3 DNA reads as TGTGCCAGCAGCTTGATGGTTATGGAGACCCAGTACTTC.

The chain couples TRBV2 to TRBJ1-1; D unclear. V gave up 1 base and J gave up 8 bases, with 5 bases separating them. The CDR3 has 11 residues. The germline V gene encodes CDR1 SNHLY and CDR2 FYNNEI. CDR3 region: CASSEGNEAFF. The CDR3 bases are TGTGCCAGCAGTGAAGGGAACGAAGCTTTCTTT. Complete variable domain (other parts from reference TRBV2 and TRBJ1-1): EPEVTQTPSHQVTQMGQEVILRCVPISNHLYFYWYRQILGQKVEFLVSFYNNEISEKSEIFDDQFSVERPDGSNFTLKIRSTKLEDSAMYFCASSEGNEAFFGQGTRLTVV.

This sequence joins TRBV15 and TRBJ1-6; D remains ambiguous. Germline V gene data show CDR1 as LNHNV and CDR2 as YYDKDF (reference sequence). The germline V and J ends were trimmed by 0 bases and 7 bases, with 1 base remaining between them. The CDR3 is 12 residues long. The CDR3, as DNA: TGTGCCACCAGCAGAGACAATTCACCCCTCCACTTT. This encodes CATSRDNSPLHF.

The chain couples TRBV5-1 to TRBJ2-2; 8 positions agree with TRBD2. This CDR3 is built from 15 residues. Germline values: CDR1 SGHRS, CDR2 YFSETQ. V shed 4 bases and J 6 bases; nucleotides not matched to a gene: 8. The CDR3 loop reads CASSVSGSSPGELFF. The DNA of the CDR3 is TGCGCCAGCAGCGTGAGCGGGAGTTCCCCCGGGGAGCTGTTTTTT.

The V gene is TRBV15, the J gene TRBJ2-6, with 10 bases fitting TRBD1. CDR1 and CDR2 (germline): LNHNV, YYDKDF (reference sequence). The CDR3 totals 18 residues. Germline trimming cut 3 bases from V and 13 bases from J; bases unmatched to any gene: 18. DNA for the CDR3: TGTGCCACCAGCAGGGAAAGCACCGGGACAGGGGTGGTACGGGTCCTGACTTTC. This sequence encodes CATSRESTGTGVVRVLTF.

The J gene is TRBJ2-2, the V gene TRBV18, with D possibly being TRBD2 (6 bases). V shed 9 bases and J shed 0 bases, with 14 bases lying between them. This CDR3 has 15 amino acids. Germline V gene lookup returns CDR1 KGHSH and CDR2 LQKENI. As DNA, the CDR3 is TGTGCCAGGGGGGTCGGACTACCGAACACCGGGGAGCTGTTTTTT. As protein: CARGVGLPNTGELFF.

The V call is TRBV6-1, the J call TRBJ2-1; D ambiguous. V was trimmed by 6 bases and J by 4 bases, leaving 7 bases between them. Per the germline V gene, CDR1 is MNHNS and CDR2 is SASEGT. The CDR3 spans 12 residues. CDR3 region: CASRDPYNEQFF. The DNA for the CDR3 is TGTGCCAGCAGGGATCCTTACAATGAGCAGTTCTTC.

The chain couples TRBV11-2 to TRBJ2-7; the D gene is possibly TRBD1 (6 bases). The V gene lost 5 bases and the J gene lost 4 bases, with 9 bases spanning the gap. This CDR3 spans 12 amino acids. Germline V lookup: CDR1 SGHAT, CDR2 FQNNGV. CDR3 in DNA: TGTGCCAGCAGCCGAGGGGGTTACGAGCAGTACTTC. The encoded protein is CASSRGGYEQYF.

This clone is judged medium-sized. The chain is built from TRBV23-1 and TRBJ1-6; D is ambiguous. TRBV23-1 is flagged as an ORF with uncertain function. The CDR3 spans 17 residues. Trimming took 2 bases from V and 9 from J, leaving 20 bases between them. For the CDR3, the DNA is TGCGCCAGCAGTCAACCGGGATTTGCCGACCCCCTTTCACCCCTCCACTTT. Translated, it gives CASSQPGFADPLSPLHF.

V is TRBV18 and J is TRBJ2-2; 7 positions match TRBD1. The CDR3 runs 15 residues. Germline V gives CDR1 KGHSH, CDR2 LQKENI. V shed 10 bases and J 2 bases; nucleotides not matched to a gene: 10. The chain's CDR3 is CAIIPGQINTGELFF. The CDR3 DNA is TGTGCCATCATACCGGGACAGATTAACACCGGGGAGCTGTTTTTT.

The chain couples TRBV28 to TRBJ2-7, with D perhaps assigned TRBD1 or TRBD2 (5 bases each). The germline gives CDR1 MDHEN, CDR2 SYDVKM. The V and J ends lost 4 bases and 0 bases respectively, with 28 bases between them. CDR3 length: 20 residues. CDR3 loop: CASSSPSGGPNLHSSYEQYF. Here the CDR3 DNA reads TGTGCCAGCAGTTCTCCTAGTGGGGGTCCGAACCTCCATAGCTCCTACGAGCAGTACTTC.

The chain combines TRBV11-1 with TRBJ2-7; D ambiguous. Germline assignment: CDR1 SGHAT and CDR2 FQDESV (reference sequence). The length of the CDR3 is 14 residues. Trimming stripped 3 bases from V and 1 base from J, with 10 bases between. The CDR3 loop is CASSLRLGSYEQYF. CDR3 coding DNA: TGTGCCAGCAGCTTGCGGCTTGGGTCCTACGAGCAGTACTTC.

This chain links TRBV7-9 with TRBJ1-2; D might be TRBD1 (5 bases). The germline CDR1 and CDR2 sequences are SEHNR and FQNEAQ (reference sequence). CDR3 length equals 15 residues. V gave up 4 bases and J gave up 3 bases, with 15 bases separating them. CDR3 residues: CASSSFRTLDYGYTF. The CDR3 DNA is TGTGCCAGCAGCTCCTTCAGGACATTAGACTATGGCTACACCTTC.

This rearrangement joins TRBV21-1 to TRBJ1-4. TRBV21-1 is designated a pseudogene. The CDR3 is 22 residues long. The CDR3 loop reads CASGYTRPSKKWNNKIFEKLFF. As DNA, the CDR3 is TGTGCCAGCGGATACACGCGACCTTCGAAGAAGTGGAATAACAAAATTTTTGAAAAACTGTTTTTT.